This TCR beta chain was identified during a study of shared clonotypes between healthy human individuals (dated by TCRdb to the early 2020s). About the full investigation: The cohort comprised a couple of women and a few men aged 18 to 49 years. To increase sequencing depth and limit assay-specific biases, different laboratories used diverse techniques to prepare libraries and sequence TCR repertoires. To estimate repertoire size and how much clonotypes are shared between individuals, the study performed deep sequencing of blood TCR repertoires from a few healthy adults. For each donor, CD4 naive and CD4 memory were each given three plates, CD8 naive was given two plates, and CD8 memory was given one plate. Between about 0.8 and 8.9 billion PBMCs per donor were obtained by leukapheresis. Points the paper makes about the study in general: Naive subsets generally had larger estimated clonotype richness than memory subsets. Clonotypes shared by all four sorted-subset donors showed higher generation probabilities than non-shared clonotypes. Pairwise subsampling indicated that sequencing depth was expected to affect the degree of clonotype sharing among donors. Approximately 5% of naive CD4, 3% to 3.5% of naive CD8, about 2.5% of memory CD4, and 0.4% of memory CD8 clonotypes were shared across several donors. Because the study included a small number of donors, the genetic and exposure-history diversity represented was limited. Rarefaction of sorted-subset datasets indicated incomplete sequencing despite the large sequencing depth. Sampling was restricted to blood, and TCR repertoires in tissue are likely to differ from TCR repertoires in blood.

The donors were healthy, HIV-negative adults with no recently reported acute infections or vaccinations. Every donor was a Caucasian adult living in Nashville, Tennessee, USA. CD4+ T cells were enriched through magnetic negative selection, after which naive cells were positively selected on CD45RA and the remaining negative fraction served as the memory subset. Blood was collected by leukapheresis, and PBMCs were isolated by Ficoll-Histopaque density gradient centrifugation and then cryopreserved in liquid nitrogen vapor phase. Purity and quantity of every magnetically sorted T cell population were checked by analytical flow cytometry. From each sorted fraction, genomic DNA was isolated and quantified by UV absorbance on a Nanodrop 2000c. The CDR3 sequence holds 15 residues, the cysteine and phenylalanine included. Here the CDR3 DNA is all that survives: 45 bases in frame from base 1. For this chain, trimming is 2 bases at the V end and 3 bases at the J end, and the number of junction bases without a gene match is 6. CDR1 and CDR2 were assigned from the germline V gene as LGHNA and YSLEER.

About this clone itself: Its antigen is unknown. No base quality information exists; no much larger clone differs at one position.

Using the deep immunoSEQ assay, multiplex PCR amplified TCR CDR3 regions from genomic DNA. For each cell subset, the extracted genomic DNA was distributed evenly across all wells of several immunoSEQ 96-well plates, and each plate served as one replicate. Each replicate PCR for sorted subsets received around 200 ng genomic DNA, equal to roughly 30,000 T cell genomes. The purified libraries were quantified using a Qubit 3.0 fluorometer, sized with a Bioanalyzer 2100, and then quantified again using the KAPA Library Quantification kit. Every immunoSEQ 96-well plate was sequenced on a separate single-read 150-cycle Illumina NextSeq 550 flow cell. As for how the authors treated the data: Because the immunoSEQ output held only junctional sequences and lacked quality scores, the filtering could not match the filtering applied to full-length reads. To assign V/J genes and CDR3, sequences were annotated against IMGT germline references using PyIR, a Python wrapper for IgBLAST v1.9. Reads with weak V/J assignments (E-value above 1e-6), missing CDR3, stop codons, out-of-frame junctions, or ambiguous translated residues were removed. A V3J clonotype was defined by an identical inferred V gene, J gene, and CDR3 amino acid sequence. Percentage overlap between repertoires was calculated by dividing the number of shared unique clonotypes by the size of the smaller repertoire. Richness of each repertoire was evaluated using RTK rarefaction, the Chao1 estimator, and Recon v2.1 estimates of unobserved clonotypes. Generation probabilities were computed with OLGA for all TCRbeta clonotypes obtained by the gDNA method from several donors. What TCRdb holds here is the immuneACCESS table cut down to in-frame rearrangements. Part of the clones is not present; checked against another copy, under half of the missing clones reflect an unresolved V gene, and the others are unexplained. The V and J calls and the clone size are those of that table, but D and trimming were determined from the DNA. The sample contains roughly 170,000 clones, around 63% of them found a single time. Roughly a tenth of the sample is held by the ten biggest clonotypes.

The source of this sequence is a man aged 25 to 45 in good health. The sequencing sample was made of memory CD4+ T cells sorted from blood. Explained via the paper, the cell subset or site label denotes: CD45RA-negative fraction. The rearranged chain carries TRBV4-3 and TRBJ1-2, with 7 middle bases fitting TRBD1. The DNA sequence is as follows: TGCGCCAGCAGCCAACCCGGGACAGCGGACTATGGCTACACCTTC. Its translation reads: CASSQPGTADYGYTF.